Described below is a single TCR beta chain sequence and its context. TCRdb keeps only in-frame clones here, not all; method: immunoSEQ multiplex PCR. The table shows some 40,000 clones, with about 85% occurring only once. Between the trimmed V and J ends, which lost 5 bases and 9 bases, there was a span of 14 bases. The CDR3 is 12 amino acids. This sample is drawn from a study of blood T cell repertoires in COVID-19. Study as a whole: COVID-19 samples collected from the United States, Italy and Spain covered acute and convalescent phases. PBMCs, B-cell-depleted T cells, or T cells were the source of the cDNA or gDNA that made up the material.

This clonotype was obtained from an elderly woman with acute or convalescent COVID-19. The V and J genes are TRBV12-3 or TRBV12-4 and TRBJ2-7; possibly TRBD2 for D (5 bases). Sequenced input: peripheral blood. The CDR3 protein is CASSDPGLAQYF. CDR3 nucleotide sequence: TGTGCCAGCAGTGACCCCGGCCTAGCGCAGTACTTC.